These 4 T cell receptor beta chains were all obtained from the same sample, sequenced in a study of shared clonotypes between healthy human individuals. Sequencing was performed with immunoSEQ multiplex PCR; in TCRdb, only in-frame clones are kept and a portion is missing. Of about 470,000 clones listed, about four fifths are singletons. The sample consisted of PBMCs. These TCRs come from a woman aged 40 to 49 in good health. Some clones in this sample may be carry-over from other donors' samples.

Only one count was recorded for this clone. The CDR3 is CASRDFGGTEAFF. CDR3 bases: TGTGCCAGCAGGGACTTCGGAGGCACTGAAGCTTTCTTT. The V and J genes are TRBV2 and TRBJ1-1; D is unresolved. Trimming removed 6 bases from V and 4 bases from J, with 12 bases in between. Germline CDR1 is SNHLY and CDR2 is FYNNEI. The CDR3 has 13 amino acids.

The chain links TRBV5-1 to TRBJ2-3, with D possibly TRBD2 on 6 matching bases. With 6 bases removed from V and 0 bases from J, the gap between germline ends came to 14 bases. From germline, CDR1 is SGHRS and CDR2 YFSETQ. There are 15 residues in the CDR3. The CDR3 protein is CASKGLQPSTDTQYF. CDR3 nucleotide sequence: TGCGCCAGCAAAGGACTACAACCTAGCACAGATACGCAGTATTTT.

V and J are TRBV6-1 and TRBJ1-2, with a tentative D call TRBD1 (5 bases). V lost 0 bases and J lost 1, with 6 bases in between. This CDR3 is 14 amino acids long. Germline-derived CDR1 and CDR2 are MNHNS and SASEGT. The CDR3: CASSEAGVNYGYTF. The CDR3 DNA follows: TGTGCCAGCAGTGAAGCGGGGGTTAACTATGGCTACACCTTC.

Of note for this clone: This likely stems from a read error, as it lies one base from a far larger clone. Other DNA sequences in the sample encode the same CDR3. The CDR3 region has the DNA TGTGCCAGCAGGGGATTAGCGGGAGGCTACAATGAGCAGTTCTTC. Residues: CASRGLAGGYNEQFF. V is TRBV2 and J is TRBJ2-1; 10 nucleotides line up with TRBD2. The length of the CDR3 is 15 residues. V lost 6 bases, J lost 3 bases, and 5 bases stayed unmatched. Germline V gives CDR1 SNHLY, CDR2 FYNNEI.